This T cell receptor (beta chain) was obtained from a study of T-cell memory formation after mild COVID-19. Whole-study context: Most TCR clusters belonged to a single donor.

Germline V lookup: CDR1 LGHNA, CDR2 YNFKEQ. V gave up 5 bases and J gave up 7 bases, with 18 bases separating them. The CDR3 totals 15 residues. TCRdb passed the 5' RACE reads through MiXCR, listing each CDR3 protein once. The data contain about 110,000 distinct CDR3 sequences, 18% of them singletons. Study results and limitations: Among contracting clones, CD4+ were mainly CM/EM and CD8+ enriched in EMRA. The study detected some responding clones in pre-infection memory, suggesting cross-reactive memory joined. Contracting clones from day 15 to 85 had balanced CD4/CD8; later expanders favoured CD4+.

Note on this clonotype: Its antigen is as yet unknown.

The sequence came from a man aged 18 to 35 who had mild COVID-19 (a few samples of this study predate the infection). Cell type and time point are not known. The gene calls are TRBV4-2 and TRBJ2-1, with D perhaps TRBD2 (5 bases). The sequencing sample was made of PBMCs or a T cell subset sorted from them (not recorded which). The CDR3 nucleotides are TGTGCCAGCAGCGAAGCGGCCACCCCGAGGAATGAGCAGTTCTTC. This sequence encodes CASSEAATPRNEQFF.